This T cell receptor beta chain was captured by sequencing in a study of beta chain features in type 1 diabetes. Per the germline V gene, CDR1 is SGHTA and CDR2 is FQGNSA. Trimming cost V 3 bases and J 6 bases, with 9 bases left between them. The CDR3 is made up of 13 amino acids. The entirety of the isolated RNA underwent reverse transcription, so expressed TCRB transcripts were sequenced. Assay used: immunoSEQ multiplex PCR; TCRdb lists only in-frame clones, some missing. The data show 150,000 to 200,000 clones, about 13% seen once. This TCR derives from a woman in her late teens or twenties in good health. The sequenced sample was central memory CD4+ T cells from blood. The J gene is TRBJ2-1, the V gene TRBV7-2, with D uncertain. Here the CDR3 DNA reads TGTGCCAGCAGCTTTTATATAGCCAATGAGCAGTTCTTC. It translates to CASSFYIANEQFF.